These 19 T cell receptor beta chains came from one sample sequenced in a study of cytomegalovirus exposure and HLA in healthy donors. Primers: 60 Vbeta forward and 13 Jbeta reverse. Some clones are missing from TCRdb's copy, which holds only in-frame ones; the method was immunoSEQ multiplex PCR. The sample records about 130,000 clones, about 82% being singletons. The sample comprised PBMCs. These receptors were taken from a man younger than 40 in good health and CMV-seronegative.

The chain employs TRBV28 and TRBJ2-3; unclear D gene. Trimming took off 2 bases at V and 5 bases at J, with 5 bases between the two ends. The length of the CDR3 is 12 residues. Germline V gene data show CDR1 as MDHEN and CDR2 as SYDVKM. The CDR3 region is CASSLTGDTQYF. Written as DNA, the CDR3 is TGTGCCAGCAGTTTAACCGGAGATACGCAGTATTTT.

The chain combines TRBV4-2 with TRBJ2-2; 7 bases map to TRBD2. Unmatched junction bases numbered 6, after V lost 1 base and J lost 4 bases. In germline, CDR1 is LGHNA, CDR2 YNFKEQ. This CDR3 contains 16 residues. As DNA, the CDR3 is TGTGCCAGCAGCCAAGGCCTAGCGGTGACCACCGGGGAGCTGTTTTTT. This codes for CASSQGLAVTTGELFF.

The rearrangement joins TRBV7-9 to TRBJ2-7; a possible D gene is TRBD1 (6 bases). V dropped 3 bases and J dropped 4 bases, with 13 bases sitting between them. Germline assignment: CDR1 SEHNR and CDR2 FQNEAQ (reference sequence). The CDR3 spans 14 residues. The CDR3 nucleotides read TGTGCCAGCAGCTTCAGGGGCGCGTCGTACGAGCAGTACTTC. Amino acids: CASSFRGASYEQYF.

The rearrangement uses TRBV6-1 and TRBJ2-1, with D possibly TRBD1 on 6 matching bases. V lost 4 bases, J lost 8 bases, and 12 bases lay in between. Germline values: CDR1 MNHNS, CDR2 SASEGT. This CDR3 contains 13 residues. CDR3 protein: CASSVTGGDEQFF. The CDR3 DNA follows: TGTGCCAGCAGTGTGACAGGTGGGGATGAGCAGTTCTTC.

The chain recombines TRBV28 with TRBJ1-5; TRBD1 agrees at 8 bases. Germline V gene data show CDR1 as MDHEN and CDR2 as SYDVKM. Unmatched junction bases numbered 9, after V lost 5 bases and J lost 6 bases. The CDR3 has 15 residues. The CDR3 DNA sequence: TGTGCCAGCAGTCCTAGGACAGGGTTGGGTCAGCCCCAGCATTTT. This gives the protein CASSPRTGLGQPQHF.

This clone occurred once. This chain uses TRBV5-6 with TRBJ1-2; 7 nucleotides line up with TRBD1. Losses at the gene ends were 4 bases for V and 5 bases for J; bases not matched to a gene: 11. Germline V gene data show CDR1 as SGHDT and CDR2 as YYEEEE. The CDR3 contains 15 residues. The CDR3 reads CASSLLPGQTYGYTF. CDR3 in DNA: TGTGCCAGCAGCCTACTCCCGGGACAGACATATGGCTACACCTTC. Looking up the rest from reference TRBV5-6 and TRBJ1-2 gives the full variable domain: DAGVTQSPTHLIKTRGQQVTLRCSPKSGHDTVSWYQQALGQGPQFIFQYYEEEERQRGNFPDRFSGHQFPNYSSELNVNALLLGDSALYLCASSLLPGQTYGYTFGSGTRLTVV.

The chain uses TRBV5-4 and TRBJ2-3; D uncertain. The length of the CDR3 is 14 residues. Germline CDR1 SGHNT, CDR2 YYREEE (reference sequence). The V end lost 0 bases, the J end lost 2 bases, and 7 bases lay between the germline ends. The DNA of the CDR3 is TGTGCCAGCAGCTTGGGGCAAGACACAGATACGCAGTATTTT. Translated: CASSLGQDTDTQYF.

The count of this clone is one. The chain employs TRBV29-1 and TRBJ2-1; 11 bases line up with TRBD2. The V segment lost 2 bases and the J segment 4 bases; nucleotides outside the gene matches: 4. This CDR3 is built from 15 residues. The germline V gene has CDR1 SQVTM and CDR2 ANQGSEA. As DNA, the CDR3 is TGCAGCGTTGAAATACTAGCGGGAGTGTACAATGAGCAGTTCTTC. It codes for CSVEILAGVYNEQFF.

The gene calls are TRBV7-9 and TRBJ1-5, with TRBD1 as a possible D gene (5 bases). Trimming took 3 bases from V and 2 from J, leaving 8 bases between them. The CDR3 is made up of 14 amino acids. Per the germline V gene, CDR1 is SEHNR and CDR2 is FQNEAQ (reference sequence). CDR3 in DNA: TGTGCCAGCAGCTTTGAAGGGGGCAATCAGCCCCAGCATTTT. Translating gives CASSFEGGNQPQHF. Looking up the rest from reference TRBV7-9 and TRBJ1-5 gives the full variable domain: DTGVSQNPRHKITKRGQNVTFRCDPISEHNRLYWYRQTLGQGPEFLTYFQNEAQLEKSRLLSDRFSAERPKGSFSTLEIQRTEQGDSAMYLCASSFEGGNQPQHFGDGTRLSIL.

The genes are TRBV2 and TRBJ1-1; 10 bases align to TRBD1. The J segment lost 5 bases and the V segment lost 4 bases, leaving 7 bases of the junction unmatched. The CDR3 extends over 15 amino acids. Germline CDR1 and CDR2: SNHLY and FYNNEI. CDR3 region: CASSGQGAHGTEAFF. CDR3 nucleotide sequence: TGTGCCAGCAGTGGACAGGGGGCACATGGTACTGAAGCTTTCTTT.

This clone was detected many times. This sequence joins TRBV10-1 and TRBJ2-7; D is perhaps TRBD2 (6 bases). In germline, CDR1 is WNHNN, CDR2 SYGVQD (reference sequence). The CDR3 runs 14 residues. The germline V and J ends were trimmed by 2 bases and 5 bases, with 13 bases remaining between them. CDR3 in DNA: TGCGCCAGCAGTGAGGGGACTCTCTCGGACGAGCAGTACTTC. This gives the protein CASSEGTLSDEQYF.

V and J are TRBV4-1 and TRBJ2-7, with TRBD2 identical over 8 bases. The CDR3 spans 15 residues. Germline-derived CDR1 and CDR2 are MGHRA and YSYEKL. The V segment lost 6 bases and the J segment 4 bases; nucleotides outside the gene matches: 11. The CDR3 region has the DNA TGCGCCAGCAGACCCAAAGCGGGAGAGGGGTACGAGCAGTACTTC. It translates to CASRPKAGEGYEQYF.

This chain uses TRBV2 with TRBJ2-7, with D perhaps TRBD1 (6 bases). The CDR3 is 13 residues long. From germline, CDR1 is SNHLY and CDR2 FYNNEI. V gave up 8 bases and J gave up 0 bases, with 11 bases separating them. Here the CDR3 DNA reads TGTGCCAGCCGACGGGACAACTCCTACGAGCAGTACTTC. Translation gives CASRRDNSYEQYF.

CDR3 loop: CASSLSLGGSQYF. The CDR3 bases are TGTGCCAGCAGCTTAAGCCTAGGAGGTAGCCAGTATTTT. The genes are TRBV7-2 and TRBJ2-3; weak D call: TRBD2 (5 bases). With 2 bases removed from V and 12 bases from J, the gap between germline ends came to 15 bases. This CDR3 is 13 amino acids long. CDR1 and CDR2 (germline): SGHTA, FQGNSA.

The gene calls are TRBV5-1 and TRBJ1-5, with D perhaps TRBD1 (6 bases). Trimming shortened V by 2 bases and J by 6 bases, and 12 bases separated the two germline ends. Germline V CDR1 and CDR2: SGHRS, YFSETQ. The CDR3 length is 14 residues. The CDR3 here is CASSFYGGSQPQHF. The CDR3 DNA follows: TGCGCCAGCAGCTTTTATGGGGGCAGTCAGCCCCAGCATTTT.

This chain links TRBV15 with TRBJ2-1, with D uncertain. Deletions cut 5 bases from V and 1 base from J, with 12 bases between. CDR3 length equals 15 residues. Germline V gene data show CDR1 as LNHNV and CDR2 as YYDKDF (reference sequence). CDR3 sequence reads: CATSPSSGSYNEQFF. CDR3 coding DNA: TGTGCCACCAGCCCATCTTCCGGGTCCTACAATGAGCAGTTCTTC. The variable domain in full, with the rest retrieved from reference TRBV15 and TRBJ2-1, is DAMVIQNPRYQVTQFGKPVTLSCSQTLNHNVMYWYQQKSSQAPKLLFHYYDKDFNNEADTPDNFQSRRPNTSFCFLDIRSPGLGDTAMYLCATSPSSGSYNEQFFGPGTRLTVL.

J is TRBJ1-2 and V is TRBV5-6; the D gene is possibly TRBD1 (6 bases). CDR3 length equals 14 residues. The V gene's germline CDR1 is SGHDT and CDR2 YYEEEE. V was clipped by 0 bases and J by 2 bases, with 8 bases between them. CDR3 residues: CASSLGGTNYGYTF. CDR3 DNA sequence: TGTGCCAGCAGCTTGGGAGGGACAAACTATGGCTACACCTTC.

The chain has TRBV7-6 and TRBJ2-2; 8 bases align to TRBD2. CDR1 is SGHVS and CDR2 is FNYEAQ in the germline V gene. V lost 5 bases and J lost 0; bases outside the gene matches: 5. The CDR3 loop spans 16 amino acids. The CDR3 region is CASSAQLAANTGELFF. The CDR3 DNA sequence: TGTGCCAGCAGCGCGCAACTAGCGGCGAACACCGGGGAGCTGTTTTTT.

This chain links TRBV7-2 with TRBJ2-7, with 8 bases lining up with TRBD1. The CDR3 spans 13 residues. V dropped 1 base and J dropped 8; count of bases not matched to a gene: 4. The germline V gene has CDR1 SGHTA and CDR2 FQGNSA. CDR3 sequence: CASSLGQGIKQYF. CDR3 sequence (DNA): TGTGCCAGCAGCTTAGGACAGGGGATTAAGCAGTACTTC.